The 4 T cell receptor beta chains reported below all come from one sample, sequenced in a study of cytotoxic CD8 clonotypes in ibrutinib-treated CLL. Method: immunoSEQ multiplex PCR; TCRdb's copy keeps in-frame clones and lacks some. The profile shows about 160,000 clones, roughly four fifths of them singletons. Sample: PBMCs, taken after 12 months of ibrutinib treatment. Every receptor here comes from a human donor with chronic lymphocytic leukemia.

The chain combines TRBV28 with TRBJ2-3; TRBD2 agrees at 12 bases. CDR3 length: 15 amino acids. Germline CDR1 is MDHEN and CDR2 is SYDVKM. The V gene end was trimmed by 8 bases and the J gene end by 1 base; junction bases not matched to a gene: 4. CDR3 amino acids: CASPPSGRGTDTQYF. The CDR3 DNA reads TGTGCCAGCCCCCCTAGCGGGAGGGGCACAGATACGCAGTATTTT. The variable domain in full, with the rest retrieved from reference TRBV28 and TRBJ2-3, is DVKVTQSSRYLVKRTGEKVFLECVQDMDHENMFWYRQDPGLGLRLIYFSYDVKMKEKGDIPEGYSVSREKKERFSLILESASTNQTSMYLCASPPSGRGTDTQYFGPGTRLTVL.

This chain connects TRBV28 to TRBJ2-1, with 10 bases that match TRBD1. Germline loops: CDR1 MDHEN, CDR2 SYDVKM. CDR3 length equals 18 residues. V trimming: 3 bases; J trimming: 6 bases; junction bases outside the gene matches: 14. CDR3 in amino acids: CASSLPPGPGQGINEQFF. The CDR3 DNA is TGTGCCAGCAGTTTGCCTCCTGGTCCGGGACAGGGGATCAATGAGCAGTTCTTC.

V usage is TRBV5-1 and J usage is TRBJ1-2, with 8 bases identical to TRBD1. The CDR3 consists of 14 residues. Unmatched junction bases numbered 11, after V lost 7 bases and J lost 6 bases. Germline CDR1 SGHRS, CDR2 YFSETQ. The CDR3 is CASSRQGQEDGYTF. The CDR3 bases are TGCGCCAGCTCCCGACAGGGACAGGAGGATGGCTACACCTTC.

The chain couples TRBV7-8 to TRBJ2-4; possibly TRBD1 for D (6 bases). V dropped 0 bases and J dropped 2 bases, with 11 bases sitting between them. Germline V gene lookup returns CDR1 SGHVS and CDR2 FQNEAQ. This CDR3 is 16 amino acids long. The CDR3 bases are TGTGCCAGCAGCTTAGCTACGGGACATCCCAAAAACATTCAGTACTTC. It yields the protein CASSLATGHPKNIQYF. Filled out from reference TRBV7-8 and TRBJ2-4, the complete variable domain reads GAGVSQSPRYKVAKRGQDVALRCDPISGHVSLFWYQQALGQGPEFLTYFQNEAQLDKSGLPSDRFFAERPEGSVSTLKIQRTQQEDSAVYLCASSLATGHPKNIQYFGAGTRLSVL.